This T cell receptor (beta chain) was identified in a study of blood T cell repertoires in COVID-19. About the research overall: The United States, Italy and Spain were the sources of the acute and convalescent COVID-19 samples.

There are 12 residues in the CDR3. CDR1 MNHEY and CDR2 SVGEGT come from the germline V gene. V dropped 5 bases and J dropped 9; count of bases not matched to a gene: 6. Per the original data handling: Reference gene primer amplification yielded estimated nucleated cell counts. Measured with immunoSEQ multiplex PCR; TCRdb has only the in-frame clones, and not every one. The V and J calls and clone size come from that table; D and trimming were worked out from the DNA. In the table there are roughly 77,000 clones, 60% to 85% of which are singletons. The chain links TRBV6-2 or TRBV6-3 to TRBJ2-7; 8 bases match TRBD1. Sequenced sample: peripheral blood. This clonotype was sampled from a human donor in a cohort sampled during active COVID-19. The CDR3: CASSSQGATQYF. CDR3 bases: TGTGCCAGCAGTAGTCAGGGGGCTACGCAGTACTTC.